The rows below give T cell receptor beta chains drawn from one sample of a study of cytomegalovirus exposure and HLA in healthy donors. Sequencing was performed with immunoSEQ multiplex PCR; in TCRdb, only in-frame clones are kept and a portion is missing. The sample lists 120,000 or so clones, less than 80% seen once, with 3% to 4.5% in the top ten. Sequences were obtained from PBMCs. The receptors were sampled from a man aged 25 to 45 in good health and CMV-seronegative. The CDR3 runs from the conserved cysteine through the conserved F or W. Each record gives: clone size, J gene, D gene, V gene, CDR3 DNA, CDR3 protein. The D gene is left open where the match is weak. Clone size is shown for a subset of rows, as once, few, many or a class of expanded clone.

>NA|TRBJ1-6|TRBD1|TRBV12-5
TGTGCTAGTGATTCGTACCGGGACAGGAGGACAGCGAAGAATTCACCCCTCCACTTT
CASDSYRDRRTAKNSPLHF
>NA|TRBJ2-7|TRBD1|TRBV7-6
TGTGCCAGCAGCACACAGGGACAGGGAGGAGGCGAGCAGTACTTC
CASSTQGQGGGEQYF
>NA|TRBJ1-2|TRBD1|TRBV2
TGTGCCACCCCGGACAGGGGCTTTACTAACTATGGCTACACCTTC
CATPDRGFTNYGYTF
>NA|TRBJ2-7|NA|TRBV6-6
TGTGCCAGCAGTAAAACAGGGAGTCTCTCCTACGAGCAGTACTTC
CASSKTGSLSYEQYF
>NA|TRBJ2-7|NA|TRBV4-1
TGCGCCAGCAGCCAATCACAGGTCCTGTACTTC
CASSQSQVLYF
>few|TRBJ2-6|NA|TRBV28
TGTGCCAGCAGTTTTCCGGGAACTGGGGCCAACGTCCTGACTTTC
CASSFPGTGANVLTF
>NA|TRBJ2-5|NA|TRBV27
TGTGCCAGCAGTTTACGAGGATATCATCCGTACTTC
CASSLRGYHPYF
>NA|TRBJ1-4|NA|TRBV6-8
TGTGCCAGCAGTTACCCGCGGCCTAATGAAAAACTGTTTTTT
CASSYPRPNEKLFF
>NA|TRBJ2-5|TRBD1|TRBV5-1
TGCGCCAGCGCGGACAGGGAACGATTGATGGAGACCCAGTACTTC
CASADRERLMETQYF
>NA|TRBJ2-3|NA|TRBV19
TGTGCCAGTAGTTTATCGAGTGGAGATACGCAGTATTTT
CASSLSSGDTQYF
>NA|TRBJ2-5|TRBD1|TRBV7-8
TGTGCCAGCAGCTTCAGTACAGGGGGGGAGACCCAGTACTTC
CASSFSTGGETQYF
>NA|TRBJ1-1|TRBD1|TRBV6-6
TGTGCCAGCAGCAAAAAAAGGGACAGGGTGACTGAAGCTTTCTTT
CASSKKRDRVTEAFF
>NA|TRBJ2-4|TRBD2|TRBV5-3
TGTGCCAGAAGCTTGTTTCCTAGCGGGGCCTCCAGCGCCAAAAACATTCAGTACTTC
CARSLFPSGASSAKNIQYF
>few|TRBJ1-1|NA|TRBV5-4
TGTGCCAGCAGCTTACAGTCGAACACTGAAGCTTTCTTT
CASSLQSNTEAFF
>NA|TRBJ2-5|TRBD2|TRBV7-9
TGTGCCAGCAGCTTAGCGGGACTAGGCCGCGAGACCCAGTACTTC
CASSLAGLGRETQYF
>NA|TRBJ1-5|NA|TRBV19
TGTGCCAGTTCAACGATGGACAAAAAATACAATCAGCCCCAGCATTTT
CASSTMDKKYNQPQHF
>NA|TRBJ2-1|NA|TRBV15
TGTGCCACCAGCACCTACACAGGGAGCTCCTACAATGAGCAGTTCTTC
CATSTYTGSSYNEQFF
>few|TRBJ2-7|NA|TRBV7-2
TGTGCCAGCAGCTTCGTCCCTGGGGGCCTCTACGAGCAGTACTTC
CASSFVPGGLYEQYF
>NA|TRBJ1-2|NA|TRBV11-2
TGTGCCAGCAGCCCGTTGGGGCACAGATCTGAGACCTATGGCTACACCTTC
CASSPLGHRSETYGYTF
>few|TRBJ2-2|TRBD2|TRBV6-6
TGTGCCAGCAGTTCACTAGCGGGGGGGCGCCCCGGGGAGCTGTTTTTT
CASSSLAGGRPGELFF
>once|TRBJ2-3|NA|TRBV7-9
TGTGCCAGCATGCCCGGGACTTGGCGCGATACGCAGTATTTT
CASMPGTWRDTQYF
>NA|TRBJ1-2|TRBD1|TRBV19
TGTGCCAGTAGGATGACAGGGGGCGCCCCCGGCTACACCTTC
CASRMTGGAPGYTF
>NA|TRBJ1-1|NA|TRBV10-3
TGTGCCATCAGTGAACAGACCAACACTGAAGCTTTCTTT
CAISEQTNTEAFF
>NA|TRBJ2-7|TRBD1|TRBV7-9
TGTGCCAGCAGCTGGGGACAGGGGGCGGGGGAGCAGTACTTC
CASSWGQGAGEQYF
>NA|TRBJ2-5|TRBD1|TRBV28
TGTGCCAGCAGTATGCTGACAGGGGGCGCAGAGACCCAGTACTTC
CASSMLTGGAETQYF
>medium-sized|TRBJ2-3|NA|TRBV4-2
TGTGCCAGCAGCCAAGGGAGGGGCGGAACAGATACGCAGTATTTT
CASSQGRGGTDTQYF
>NA|TRBJ1-1|NA|TRBV28
TGTGCCAGCAGTTTACACTCGGGTAAAAACACTGAAGCTTTCTTT
CASSLHSGKNTEAFF
>NA|TRBJ2-3|NA|TRBV7-3
TGTGCCAGCAGCATACAGGGTGGGAGCACAGATACGCAGTATTTT
CASSIQGGSTDTQYF
>few|TRBJ2-7|NA|TRBV19
TGTGCCAGTAGTATTGGGGCAGGGGCCTCCTACGAGCAGTACTTC
CASSIGAGASYEQYF
>NA|TRBJ2-3|NA|TRBV4-3
TGCGCCAGCAGCCAAGGCTTAAGTGTTAAGAGAACAGATACGCAGTATTTT
CASSQGLSVKRTDTQYF
>NA|TRBJ2-7|TRBD1|TRBV7-3
TGTGCCAGCAGTTCAAAACCCGGGACAGGCTACGAGCAGTACTTC
CASSSKPGTGYEQYF
>NA|TRBJ2-7|NA|TRBV5-1
TGCGCCAGCAGCTGGGGCAGGGAGGACGAGCAGTACTTC
CASSWGREDEQYF
>few|TRBJ2-7|TRBD2|TRBV6-1
TGTGCCAGCAGTGTAAGGACTAGCGGGGGATCGGACGAGCAGTACTTC
CASSVRTSGGSDEQYF